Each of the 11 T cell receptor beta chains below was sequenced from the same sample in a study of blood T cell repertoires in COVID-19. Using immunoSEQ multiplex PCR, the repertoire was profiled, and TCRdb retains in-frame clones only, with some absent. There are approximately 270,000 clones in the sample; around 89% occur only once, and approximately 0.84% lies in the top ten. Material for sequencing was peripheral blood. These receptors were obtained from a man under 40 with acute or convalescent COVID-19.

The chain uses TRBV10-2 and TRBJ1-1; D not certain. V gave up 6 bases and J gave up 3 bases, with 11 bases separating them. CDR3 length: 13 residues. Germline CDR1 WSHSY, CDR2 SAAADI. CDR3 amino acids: CASRNWRDTEAFF. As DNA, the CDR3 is TGCGCCAGCAGAAACTGGAGAGACACTGAAGCTTTCTTT.

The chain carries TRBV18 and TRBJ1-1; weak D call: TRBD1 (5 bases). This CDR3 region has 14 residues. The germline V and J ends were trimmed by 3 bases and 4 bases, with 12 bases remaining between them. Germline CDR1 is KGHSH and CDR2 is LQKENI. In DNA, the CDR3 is TGTGCCAGCTCACCCGCAGGGTTAGTCACTGAAGCTTTCTTT. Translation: CASSPAGLVTEAFF.

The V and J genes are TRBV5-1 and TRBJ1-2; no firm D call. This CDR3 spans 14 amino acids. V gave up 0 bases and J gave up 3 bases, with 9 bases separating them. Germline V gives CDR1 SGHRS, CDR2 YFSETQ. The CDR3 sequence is CASSLGVSHYGYTF. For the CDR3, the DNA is TGCGCCAGCAGCTTGGGCGTCTCTCACTATGGCTACACCTTC.

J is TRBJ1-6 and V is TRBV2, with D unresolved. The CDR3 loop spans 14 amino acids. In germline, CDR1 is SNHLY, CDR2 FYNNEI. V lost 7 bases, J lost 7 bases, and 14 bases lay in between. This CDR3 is CASTLLSSNSPLHF. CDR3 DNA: TGTGCCAGCACTCTTCTCTCTTCGAATTCACCCCTCCACTTT.

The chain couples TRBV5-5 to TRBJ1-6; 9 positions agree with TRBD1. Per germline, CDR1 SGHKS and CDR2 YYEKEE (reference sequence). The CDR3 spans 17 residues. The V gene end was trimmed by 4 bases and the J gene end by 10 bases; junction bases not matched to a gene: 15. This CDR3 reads CASSPLGQGRLRSPLHF. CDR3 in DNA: TGTGCCAGCAGCCCCCTTGGACAGGGGAGGCTTAGGTCACCCCTCCACTTT.

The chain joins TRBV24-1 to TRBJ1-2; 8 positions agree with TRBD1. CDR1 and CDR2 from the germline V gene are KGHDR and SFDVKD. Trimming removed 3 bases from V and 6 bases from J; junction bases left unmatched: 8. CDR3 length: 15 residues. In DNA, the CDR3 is TGTGCCACCAGTGATCAACGGACAGGGCGGGATGGCTACACCTTC. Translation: CATSDQRTGRDGYTF.

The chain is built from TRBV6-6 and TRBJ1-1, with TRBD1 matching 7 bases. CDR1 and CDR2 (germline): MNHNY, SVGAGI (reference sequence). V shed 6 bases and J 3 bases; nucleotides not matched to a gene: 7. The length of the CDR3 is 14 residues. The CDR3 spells CASRWGTADTEAFF. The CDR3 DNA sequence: TGTGCCAGCAGGTGGGGGACAGCGGACACTGAAGCTTTCTTT.

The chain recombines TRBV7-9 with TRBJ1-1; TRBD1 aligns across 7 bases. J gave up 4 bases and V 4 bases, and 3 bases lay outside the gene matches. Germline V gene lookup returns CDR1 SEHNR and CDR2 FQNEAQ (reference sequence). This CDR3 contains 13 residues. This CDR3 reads CASSSTGTTEAFF. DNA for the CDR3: TGTGCCAGCAGCTCGACAGGGACCACTGAAGCTTTCTTT.

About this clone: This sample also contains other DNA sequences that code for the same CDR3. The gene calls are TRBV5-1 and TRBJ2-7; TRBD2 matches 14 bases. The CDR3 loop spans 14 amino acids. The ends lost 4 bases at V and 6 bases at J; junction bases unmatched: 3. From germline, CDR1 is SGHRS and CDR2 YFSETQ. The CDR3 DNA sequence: TGCGCCAGCAGCCTCGGGACTAGCGGGAGCGAGCAGTACTTC. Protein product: CASSLGTSGSEQYF.

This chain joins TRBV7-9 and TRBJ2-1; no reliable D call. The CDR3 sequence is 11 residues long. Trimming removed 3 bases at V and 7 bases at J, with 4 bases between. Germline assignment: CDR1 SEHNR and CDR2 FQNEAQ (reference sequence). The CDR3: CASSFQNEQFF. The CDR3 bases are TGTGCCAGCAGCTTCCAGAATGAGCAGTTCTTC.

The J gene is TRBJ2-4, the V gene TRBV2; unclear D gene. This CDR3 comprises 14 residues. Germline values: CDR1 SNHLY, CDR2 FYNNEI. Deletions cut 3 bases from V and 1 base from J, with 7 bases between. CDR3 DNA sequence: TGTGCCAGCAGTGATTGGCTGGCCAAAAACATTCAGTACTTC. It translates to CASSDWLAKNIQYF.